This T cell receptor (beta chain) is from a study of cytomegalovirus exposure and HLA in healthy donors. On the study more broadly: Unique TCRs from HLA-typed donors, around 79 million of them, were held in an early data release. Study results and limitations: TCR beta chains numbering more than 150 were designated cytomegalovirus-associated. The CMV antigen specificity of three CMV-associated chains was confirmed through in vitro analysis. In most subjects, TCR beta sequences reportedly gave accurate predictions of HLA-A and HLA-B alleles.

60 Vbeta and 13 Jbeta primers were used in PCR. Sequencing was performed with immunoSEQ multiplex PCR; in TCRdb, only in-frame clones are kept and a portion is missing. The sample includes fewer than 25,000 clones, roughly 80% of them seen just once. Concerning this clone: The antigen is unknown.

This sequence originates from a man aged 55 to 70 in good health and CMV-seronegative. Sequencing was done on a sample of PBMCs.

CDR3 nucleotides: TGTGCCAGCAGCTTAGGGATTGGGAGGGTAAACGACGAGACCCAGTACTTC. Its protein is CASSLGIGRVNDETQYF. The J gene is TRBJ2-5, the V gene TRBV7-9; 7 positions agree with TRBD2. The CDR3 is made up of 17 amino acids. Germline lookup yields CDR1 SEHNR and CDR2 FQNEAQ (reference sequence). V gave up 1 base and J gave up 5 bases; unmatched junction bases: 13.